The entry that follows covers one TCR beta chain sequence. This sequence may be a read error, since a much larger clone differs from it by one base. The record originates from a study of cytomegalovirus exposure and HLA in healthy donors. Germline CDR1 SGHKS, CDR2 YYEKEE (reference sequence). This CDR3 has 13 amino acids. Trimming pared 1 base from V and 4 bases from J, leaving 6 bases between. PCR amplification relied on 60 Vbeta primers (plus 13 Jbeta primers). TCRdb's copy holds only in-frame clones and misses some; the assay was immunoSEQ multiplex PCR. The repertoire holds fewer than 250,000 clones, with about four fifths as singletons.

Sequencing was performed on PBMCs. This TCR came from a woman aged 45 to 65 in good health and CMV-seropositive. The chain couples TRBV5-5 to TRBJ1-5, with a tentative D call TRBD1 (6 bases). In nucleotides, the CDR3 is TGTGCCAGCAGCTTGCAGGGGAATCAGCCCCAGCATTTT. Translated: CASSLQGNQPQHF.